Presented here are 16 T cell receptor beta chains from one specimen sequenced in a study of technical replicates of blood from several donors (dated by TCRdb to 2016 to 2017). The library relied on the immunoSEQ multiplex PCR assay. TCRdb retrieved this table from immuneACCESS and kept in-frame rearrangements only. Not all clones are present; in checked studies, unresolved V genes account for under half, and no reason is known for the remainder. For this sample the table gives approximately 69,000 clones, of which 75% to 90% were detected only once. The ten largest clones add up to around 4.6% of the sample. What was sequenced was PBMCs. Receptors were obtained from a human donor in good health. Some clones in this sample may be carry-over from other donors' samples.

This clone was seen a few times. V gene TRBV6-6 combines with J gene TRBJ2-2, with 11 bases that match TRBD2. The germline CDR1 and CDR2 sequences are MNHNY and SVGAGI (reference sequence). The CDR3 is 15 residues long. J was trimmed by 4 bases and V by 6 bases; bases with no gene match: 4. CDR3 in amino acids: CASSTGLAGTGELFF. CDR3 sequence (DNA): TGTGCCAGCAGCACCGGACTAGCGGGCACCGGGGAGCTGTTTTTT.

This clone was observed a few times. The rearrangement uses TRBV11-3 and TRBJ2-5, with TRBD2 matching 7 bases. V was clipped by 6 bases and J by 2 bases; unmatched bases: 12. Looked up from germline, CDR1 is SGHNT and CDR2 is YENEEA. CDR3 length: 16 amino acids. The CDR3 region is CASRPPLAAPQETQYF. Written as DNA, the CDR3 is TGTGCCAGCAGACCCCCCCTAGCGGCGCCACAAGAGACCCAGTACTTC. Full variable domain (rest looked up from reference TRBV11-3 and TRBJ2-5): EAGVVQSPRYKIIEKKQPVAFWCNPISGHNTLYWYLQNLGQGPELLIRYENEEAVDDSQLPKDRFSAERLKGVDSTLKIQPAELGDSAVYLCASRPPLAAPQETQYFGPGTRLLVL.

This clone was recorded only once. V usage is TRBV25-1 and J usage is TRBJ2-7, with D tentatively TRBD1 (6 bases). The CDR3 loop spans 14 amino acids. Trimming took 3 bases from V and 2 from J, leaving 11 bases between them. Germline lookup yields CDR1 MGHDK and CDR2 SYGVNS. The CDR3 spells CASSEGHRPYEQYF. CDR3 coding DNA: TGTGCCAGCAGTGAGGGACACCGCCCCTACGAGCAGTACTTC.

The chain uses TRBV7-2 and TRBJ1-6; the D gene is possibly TRBD1 (6 bases). With 1 base removed from V and 9 bases from J, the gap between germline ends came to 13 bases. There are 15 residues in the CDR3. In germline, CDR1 is SGHTA, CDR2 FQGNSA. The CDR3 here is CASSLGQGTTSPLHF. The CDR3 DNA reads as TGTGCCAGCAGCTTAGGTCAGGGGACGACTTCACCCCTCCACTTT.

The chain carries TRBV18 and TRBJ2-1; no firm D call. There are 15 residues in the CDR3. The V end lost 0 bases, the J end lost 3 bases, and 9 bases lay between the germline ends. Germline-derived CDR1 and CDR2 are KGHSH and LQKENI. DNA for the CDR3: TGTGCCAGCTCACCACCTGTCCCATTCTACAATGAGCAGTTCTTC. Protein: CASSPPVPFYNEQFF. Full variable domain (rest looked up from reference TRBV18 and TRBJ2-1): NAGVMQNPRHLVRRRGQEARLRCSPMKGHSHVYWYRQLPEEGLKFMVYLQKENIIDESGMPKERFSAEFPKEGPSILRIQQVVRGDSAAYFCASSPPVPFYNEQFFGPGTRLTVL.

This clone was found once. The chain joins TRBV9 to TRBJ2-3, with TRBD2 matching over 11 bases. With V trimmed by 3 bases and J by 2 bases, 5 bases remained unmatched. The CDR3 loop spans 16 amino acids. The germline V gene encodes CDR1 SGDLS and CDR2 YYNGEE. The CDR3 here is CASSEGTSGLTDTQYF. The CDR3 bases are TGTGCCAGCAGCGAAGGGACTAGCGGACTCACAGATACGCAGTATTTT.

The rearrangement uses TRBV2 and TRBJ1-5; 9 nucleotides match TRBD1. Per germline, CDR1 SNHLY and CDR2 FYNNEI. J gave up 1 base and V 6 bases, and 4 bases lay outside the gene matches. The CDR3 is 15 amino acids. The DNA of the CDR3 is TGTGCCAGCAGGCAACAGGGGGCAAGCAATCAGCCCCAGCATTTT. It codes for CASRQQGASNQPQHF. Full variable domain (remainder filled in from reference TRBV2 and TRBJ1-5): EPEVTQTPSHQVTQMGQEVILRCVPISNHLYFYWYRQILGQKVEFLVSFYNNEISEKSEIFDDQFSVERPDGSNFTLKIRSTKLEDSAMYFCASRQQGASNQPQHFGDGTRLSIL.

The rearrangement uses TRBV2 and TRBJ2-7; 8 bases match TRBD1. CDR3 length: 15 residues. V was clipped by 4 bases and J by 4 bases; unmatched bases: 9. CDR1 and CDR2 (germline): SNHLY, FYNNEI. In DNA form, the CDR3 reads TGTGCCAGCAGTGCGGAGGACAGGGTCTGGTACGAGCAGTACTTC. This sequence encodes CASSAEDRVWYEQYF.

CDR3 loop: CASSLLAGGTTGELFF. The CDR3 DNA is TGTGCCAGCAGCTTATTGGCGGGGGGAACCACCGGGGAGCTGTTTTTT. The chain combines TRBV7-3 with TRBJ2-2; TRBD2 aligns across 8 bases. The CDR3 consists of 16 residues. Germline CDR1 SGHTA, CDR2 FQGTGA. Trimming removed 2 bases from V and 4 bases from J; junction bases left unmatched: 6.

The chain couples TRBV10-1 to TRBJ2-2; a possible D gene is TRBD1 (6 bases). Trimming removed 7 bases at V and 6 bases at J, with 21 bases between. The germline V gene has CDR1 WNHNN and CDR2 SYGVQD (reference sequence). This CDR3 is built from 16 residues. Here the CDR3 DNA reads TGCGCCAGCACCATGACACCGCAGGGGCGGGCCGGGGAGCTGTTTTTT. It yields the protein CASTMTPQGRAGELFF.

This clone was counted between two and nine times. The V and J genes are TRBV7-9 and TRBJ1-2; maybe TRBD1 (5 bases). Trimming cost V 5 bases and J 4 bases, with 20 bases left between them. Germline lookup yields CDR1 SEHNR and CDR2 FQNEAQ (reference sequence). This CDR3 contains 16 residues. The CDR3 here is CASSLGLSVGSYGYTF. DNA for the CDR3: TGTGCCAGCAGCCTGGGGCTTTCTGTGGGAAGCTATGGCTACACCTTC.

The chain combines TRBV2 with TRBJ2-1; 8 nucleotides line up with TRBD2. The CDR3 is made up of 13 amino acids. The J segment lost 6 bases and the V segment lost 6 bases, leaving 4 bases of the junction unmatched. The V gene's germline CDR1 is SNHLY and CDR2 FYNNEI. This chain's CDR3 is CASRRGGGNEQFF. The CDR3 DNA reads TGTGCCAGCAGACGGGGGGGCGGCAATGAGCAGTTCTTC.

This clone showed up just once. The chain recombines TRBV2 with TRBJ2-3; 7 bases match TRBD1. Germline loops: CDR1 SNHLY, CDR2 FYNNEI. The junction had 8 bases not matched to a gene; V was cut back by 11 bases and J by 0 bases. The CDR3 is 14 residues long. The CDR3 loop reads CAARLDRSTDTQYF. CDR3 bases: TGTGCCGCAAGACTGGACAGGAGCACAGATACGCAGTATTTT.

V and J are TRBV4-3 and TRBJ2-7, with 7 bases identical to TRBD2. Germline loops: CDR1 LGHNA, CDR2 YSLEER. The length of the CDR3 is 15 residues. The V and J ends lost 4 bases and 5 bases, in that order; junction bases with no gene match: 11. The CDR3 nucleotides are TGCGCCAGCAGCCGCTTTGCGGGAGAAGAGGACGAGCAGTACTTC. Residues: CASSRFAGEEDEQYF.

The CDR3 region is CASSPTSEVTGELFF. The CDR3 DNA reads as TGTGCCAGCAGCCCGACTAGCGAAGTCACCGGGGAGCTGTTTTTT. This sequence joins TRBV6-6 and TRBJ2-2; 8 positions agree with TRBD2. The CDR3 sequence is 15 residues long. Germline lookup yields CDR1 MNHNY and CDR2 SVGAGI (reference sequence). V was pared by 6 bases and J by 4 bases, with 7 bases of the junction left unmatched.

This chain uses TRBV6-1 with TRBJ1-1; 8 bases line up with TRBD1. Looked up from germline, CDR1 is MNHNS and CDR2 is SASEGT. J lost 3 bases, V lost 7 bases, and 7 bases had no gene match. This CDR3 is 14 amino acids long. DNA for the CDR3: TGTGCCAGCATCTTGGACAGGGCAGACACTGAAGCTTTCTTT. Translating gives CASILDRADTEAFF.